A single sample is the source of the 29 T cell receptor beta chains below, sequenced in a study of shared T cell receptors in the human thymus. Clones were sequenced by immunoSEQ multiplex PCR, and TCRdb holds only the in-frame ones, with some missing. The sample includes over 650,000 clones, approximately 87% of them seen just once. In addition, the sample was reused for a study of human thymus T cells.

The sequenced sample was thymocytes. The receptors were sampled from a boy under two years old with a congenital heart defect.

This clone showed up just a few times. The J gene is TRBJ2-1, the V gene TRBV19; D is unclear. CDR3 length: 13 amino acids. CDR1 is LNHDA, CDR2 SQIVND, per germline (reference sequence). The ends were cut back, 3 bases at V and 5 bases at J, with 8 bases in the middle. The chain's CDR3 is CASSMREHNEQFF. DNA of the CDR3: TGTGCCAGTAGTATGCGAGAGCACAATGAGCAGTTCTTC.

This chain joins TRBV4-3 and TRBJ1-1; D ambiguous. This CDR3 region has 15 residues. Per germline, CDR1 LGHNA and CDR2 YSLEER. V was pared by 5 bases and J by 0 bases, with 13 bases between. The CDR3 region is CASSTRHLMNTEAFF. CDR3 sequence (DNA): TGCGCCAGCAGCACACGACACCTCATGAACACTGAAGCTTTCTTT.

Here the CDR3 DNA reads TGTGCCAGCACTCCGACAGGGAGCTACGAGCAGTACTTC. It translates to CASTPTGSYEQYF. The gene calls are TRBV6-5 and TRBJ2-7, with 7 bases identical to TRBD1. The V and J ends lost 7 bases and 3 bases, in that order; junction bases with no gene match: 6. The V gene's germline CDR1 is MNHEY and CDR2 SVGAGI. The CDR3 is made up of 13 amino acids.

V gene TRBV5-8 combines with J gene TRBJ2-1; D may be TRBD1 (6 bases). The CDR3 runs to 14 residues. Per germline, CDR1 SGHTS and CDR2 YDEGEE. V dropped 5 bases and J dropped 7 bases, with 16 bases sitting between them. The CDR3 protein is CASSLRGLGNEQFF. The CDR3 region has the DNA TGTGCCAGCAGTCTCAGGGGTCTGGGTAATGAGCAGTTCTTC. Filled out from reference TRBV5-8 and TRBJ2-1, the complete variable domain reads EAGVTQSPTHLIKTRGQQATLRCSPISGHTSVYWYQQALGLGLQFLLWYDEGEERNRGNFPPRFSGRQFPNYSSELNVNALELEDSALYLCASSLRGLGNEQFFGPGTRLTVL.

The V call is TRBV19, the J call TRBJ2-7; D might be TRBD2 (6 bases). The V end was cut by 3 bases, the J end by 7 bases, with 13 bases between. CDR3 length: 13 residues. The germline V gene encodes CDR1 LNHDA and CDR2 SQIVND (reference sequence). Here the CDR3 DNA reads TGTGCCAGTAGTATCGTAGCGGCCGGAGAGCAGTACTTC. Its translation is CASSIVAAGEQYF.

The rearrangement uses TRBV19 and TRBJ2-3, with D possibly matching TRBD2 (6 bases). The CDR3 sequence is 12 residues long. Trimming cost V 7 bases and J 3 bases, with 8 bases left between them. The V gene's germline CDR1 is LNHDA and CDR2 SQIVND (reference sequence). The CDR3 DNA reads TGTGCCAGTACGGGGGAAACAGATACGCAGTATTTT. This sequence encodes CASTGETDTQYF. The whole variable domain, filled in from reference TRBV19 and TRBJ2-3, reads DGGITQSPKYLFRKEGQNVTLSCEQNLNHDAMYWYRQDPGQGLRLIYYSQIVNDFQKGDIAEGYSVSREKKESFPLTVTSAQKNPTAFYLCASTGETDTQYFGPGTRLTVL.

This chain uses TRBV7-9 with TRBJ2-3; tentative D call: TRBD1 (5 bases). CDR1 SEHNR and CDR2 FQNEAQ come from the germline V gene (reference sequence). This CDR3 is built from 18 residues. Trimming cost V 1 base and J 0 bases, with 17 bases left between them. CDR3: CASSLVGPGSVSTDTQYF. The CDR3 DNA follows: TGTGCCAGCAGCTTAGTTGGTCCAGGGTCCGTAAGCACAGATACGCAGTATTTT.

The CDR3 bases are TGTGCCAGCAGCTGTACAGGGGTCCTTATCCAAGAGACCCAGTACTTC. The encoded protein is CASSCTGVLIQETQYF. This chain links TRBV5-6 with TRBJ2-5; 7 bases agree with TRBD1. The CDR3 loop spans 16 amino acids. Unmatched junction bases numbered 9, after V lost 3 bases and J lost 1 base. The germline V gene has CDR1 SGHDT and CDR2 YYEEEE.

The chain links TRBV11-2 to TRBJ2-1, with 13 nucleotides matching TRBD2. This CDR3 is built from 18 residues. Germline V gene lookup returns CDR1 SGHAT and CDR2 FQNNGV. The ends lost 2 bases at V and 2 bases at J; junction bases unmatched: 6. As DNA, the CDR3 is TGTGCCAGCAGCTTAAGGACTAGCGGGAGAGCGCCCTACAATGAGCAGTTCTTC. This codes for CASSLRTSGRAPYNEQFF.

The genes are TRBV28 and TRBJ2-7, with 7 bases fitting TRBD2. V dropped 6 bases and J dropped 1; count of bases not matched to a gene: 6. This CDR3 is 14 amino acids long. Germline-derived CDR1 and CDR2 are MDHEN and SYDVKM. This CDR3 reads CASRSPSGSYEQYF. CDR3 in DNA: TGTGCCAGCAGATCCCCTAGCGGATCCTACGAGCAGTACTTC.

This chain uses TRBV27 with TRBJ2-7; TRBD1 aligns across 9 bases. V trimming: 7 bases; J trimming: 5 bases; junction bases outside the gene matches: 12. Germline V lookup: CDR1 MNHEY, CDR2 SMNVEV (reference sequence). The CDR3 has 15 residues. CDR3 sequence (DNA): TGTGCCAGCAACCCAAACAGGGGGCGCGTCCACGAGCAGTACTTC. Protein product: CASNPNRGRVHEQYF.

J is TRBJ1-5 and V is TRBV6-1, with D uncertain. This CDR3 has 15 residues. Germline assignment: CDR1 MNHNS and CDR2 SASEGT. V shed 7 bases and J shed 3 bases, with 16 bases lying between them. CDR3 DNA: TGTGCCAGCAACTACGGAGGGTGGCTCAATCAGCCCCAGCATTTT. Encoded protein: CASNYGGWLNQPQHF.

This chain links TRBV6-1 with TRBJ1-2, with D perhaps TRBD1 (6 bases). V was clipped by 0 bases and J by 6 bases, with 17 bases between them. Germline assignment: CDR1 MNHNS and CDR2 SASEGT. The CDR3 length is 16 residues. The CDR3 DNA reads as TGTGCCAGCAGTGAAGCATGTGGACAGTCCTGGGATGGCTACACCTTC. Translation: CASSEACGQSWDGYTF.

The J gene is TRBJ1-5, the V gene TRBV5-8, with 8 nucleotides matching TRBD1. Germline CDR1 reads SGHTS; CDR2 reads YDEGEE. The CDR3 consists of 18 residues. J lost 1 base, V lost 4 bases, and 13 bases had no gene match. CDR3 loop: CASSTWTGQNISNQPQHF. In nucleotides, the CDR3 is TGTGCCAGCAGCACCTGGACAGGGCAGAATATAAGCAATCAGCCCCAGCATTTT. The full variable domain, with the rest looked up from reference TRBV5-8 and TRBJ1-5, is EAGVTQSPTHLIKTRGQQATLRCSPISGHTSVYWYQQALGLGLQFLLWYDEGEERNRGNFPPRFSGRQFPNYSSELNVNALELEDSALYLCASSTWTGQNISNQPQHFGDGTRLSIL.

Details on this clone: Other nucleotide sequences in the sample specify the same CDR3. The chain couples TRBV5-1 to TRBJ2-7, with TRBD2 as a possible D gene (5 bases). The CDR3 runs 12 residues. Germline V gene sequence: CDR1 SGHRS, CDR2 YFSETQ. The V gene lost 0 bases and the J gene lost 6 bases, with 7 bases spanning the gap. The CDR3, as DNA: TGCGCCAGCAGCTTGGTAGGGAGCGAGCAGTACTTC. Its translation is CASSLVGSEQYF.

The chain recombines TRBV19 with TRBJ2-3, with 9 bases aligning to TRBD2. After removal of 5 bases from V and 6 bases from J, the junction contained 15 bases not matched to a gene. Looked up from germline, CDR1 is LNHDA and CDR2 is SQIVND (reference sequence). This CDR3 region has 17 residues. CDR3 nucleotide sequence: TGTGCCAGTAGTTTCTTAACGGGACTAGCTCAGGGGGATACGCAGTATTTT. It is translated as CASSFLTGLAQGDTQYF.

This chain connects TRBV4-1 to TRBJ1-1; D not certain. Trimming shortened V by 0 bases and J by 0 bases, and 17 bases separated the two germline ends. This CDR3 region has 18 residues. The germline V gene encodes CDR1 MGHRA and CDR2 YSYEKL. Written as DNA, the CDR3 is TGCGCCAGCAGCCAAGAGGGCCCACCCCCCGTCTTGAACACTGAAGCTTTCTTT. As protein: CASSQEGPPPVLNTEAFF.

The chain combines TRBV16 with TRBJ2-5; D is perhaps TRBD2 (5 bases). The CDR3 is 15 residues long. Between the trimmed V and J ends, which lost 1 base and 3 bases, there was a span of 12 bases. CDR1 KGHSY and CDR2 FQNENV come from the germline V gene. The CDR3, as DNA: TGTGCCAGCAGCCAATACTCGCGGCGGGAAGAGACCCAGTACTTC. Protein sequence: CASSQYSRREETQYF.

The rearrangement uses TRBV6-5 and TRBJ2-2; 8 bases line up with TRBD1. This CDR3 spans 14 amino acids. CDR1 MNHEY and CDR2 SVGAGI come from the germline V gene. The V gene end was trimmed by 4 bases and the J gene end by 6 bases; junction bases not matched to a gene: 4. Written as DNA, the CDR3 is TGTGCCAGCAGTTTCCAACAGGGGGCCGGGGAGCTGTTTTTT. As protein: CASSFQQGAGELFF.

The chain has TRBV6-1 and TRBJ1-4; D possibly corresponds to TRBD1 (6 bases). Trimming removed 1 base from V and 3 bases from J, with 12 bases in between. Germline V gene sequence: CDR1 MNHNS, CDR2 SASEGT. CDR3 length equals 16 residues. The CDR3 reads CASSEVGAQANEKLFF. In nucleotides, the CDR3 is TGTGCCAGCAGTGAAGTGGGGGCGCAGGCTAATGAAAAACTGTTTTTT.

The CDR3, as DNA: TGTGCCAGCAGTGATGACAGGGGATCAACTAATGAAAAACTGTTTTTT. Residues: CASSDDRGSTNEKLFF. The chain couples TRBV25-1 to TRBJ1-4, with 8 nucleotides matching TRBD1. The CDR3 covers 16 residues. Germline V gene sequence: CDR1 MGHDK, CDR2 SYGVNS. V lost 3 bases and J lost 0; bases outside the gene matches: 3.

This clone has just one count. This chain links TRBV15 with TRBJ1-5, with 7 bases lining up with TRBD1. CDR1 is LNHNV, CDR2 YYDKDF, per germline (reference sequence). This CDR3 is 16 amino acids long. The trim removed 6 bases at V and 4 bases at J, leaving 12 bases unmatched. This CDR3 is CATRIGYRGGNQPQHF. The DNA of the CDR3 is TGTGCCACCAGAATTGGTTACAGGGGTGGAAATCAGCCCCAGCATTTT.

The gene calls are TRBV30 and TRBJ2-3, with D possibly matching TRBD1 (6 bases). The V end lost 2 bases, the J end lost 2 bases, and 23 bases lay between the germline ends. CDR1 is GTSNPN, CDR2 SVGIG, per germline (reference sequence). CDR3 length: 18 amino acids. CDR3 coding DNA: TGTGCCTGGAGTTCCCACGAGGGTGGGGGCTCCCTCACAGATACGCAGTATTTT. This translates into CAWSSHEGGGSLTDTQYF.

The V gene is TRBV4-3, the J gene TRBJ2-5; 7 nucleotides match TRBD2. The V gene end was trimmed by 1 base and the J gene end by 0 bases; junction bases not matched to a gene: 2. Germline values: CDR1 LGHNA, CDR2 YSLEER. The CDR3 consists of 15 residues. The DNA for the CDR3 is TGCGCCAGCAGCCAAGGGAGCGGGGACCAAGAGACCCAGTACTTC. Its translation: CASSQGSGDQETQYF.

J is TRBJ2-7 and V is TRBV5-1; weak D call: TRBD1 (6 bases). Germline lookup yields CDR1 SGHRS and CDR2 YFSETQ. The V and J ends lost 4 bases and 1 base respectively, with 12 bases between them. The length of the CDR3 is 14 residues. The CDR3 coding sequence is TGCGCCAGCAGCGTAAACAGGGTTTCCTACGAGCAGTACTTC. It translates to CASSVNRVSYEQYF.

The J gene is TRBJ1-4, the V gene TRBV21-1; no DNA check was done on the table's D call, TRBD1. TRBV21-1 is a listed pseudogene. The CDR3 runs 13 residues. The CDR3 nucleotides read TGTGCCAGCAGCACACAGGGAGATGAAAAACTGTTTTTT. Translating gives CASSTQGDEKLFF.

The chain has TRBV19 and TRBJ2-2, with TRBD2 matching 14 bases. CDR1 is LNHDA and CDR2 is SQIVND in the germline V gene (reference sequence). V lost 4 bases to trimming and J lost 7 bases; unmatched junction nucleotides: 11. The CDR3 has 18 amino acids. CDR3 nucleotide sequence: TGTGCCAGTAGTACCTTTCAGACTAGCGGGAGGGCCAACGGGGAGCTGTTTTTT. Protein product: CASSTFQTSGRANGELFF.

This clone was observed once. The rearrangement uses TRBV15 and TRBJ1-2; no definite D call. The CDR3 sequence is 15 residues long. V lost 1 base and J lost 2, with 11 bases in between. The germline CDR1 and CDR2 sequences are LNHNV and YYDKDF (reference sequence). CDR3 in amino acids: CATSRGSGSNYGYTF. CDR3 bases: TGTGCCACCAGCAGAGGTTCGGGATCCAACTATGGCTACACCTTC.

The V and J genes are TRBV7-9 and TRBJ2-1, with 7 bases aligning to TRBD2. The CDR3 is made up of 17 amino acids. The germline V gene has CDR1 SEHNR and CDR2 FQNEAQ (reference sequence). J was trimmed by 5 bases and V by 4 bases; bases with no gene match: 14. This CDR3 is CASSSLAIRTLHNEQFF. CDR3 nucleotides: TGTGCCAGCAGCTCACTAGCGATCCGAACCCTTCACAATGAGCAGTTCTTC.